The 19 T cell receptor beta chains below were found in one sample sequenced in a study of blood T cells in healthy people across ages. The use of a sample-barcoded 5' primer and a J-beta primer mix characterized a second PCR of roughly 6 to 11 cycles. TCRdb re-derived calls from the 5' RACE reads in MiXCR, one entry per CDR3 protein. The table has just over 1 million distinct CDR3 sequences, 35% to 55% seen once. Sequencing was done on a sample of blood. Receptor source: an older woman in good health.

This chain links TRBV24-1 with TRBJ2-4; TRBD2 aligns across 12 bases. The CDR3 spans 16 residues. The V gene end was trimmed by 2 bases and the J gene end by 13 bases; junction bases not matched to a gene: 11. CDR1 is KGHDR and CDR2 is SFDVKD in the germline V gene. The CDR3 coding sequence is TGTGCCACCAGTGATTATCAGACTAGCGGGAGTGGTGAGCAGTACTTC. Encoded protein: CATSDYQTSGSGEQYF.

This clonotype has just a few counts. V is TRBV20-1 and J is TRBJ2-1; 7 bases map to TRBD2. Unmatched junction bases numbered 4, after V lost 6 bases and J lost 2 bases. CDR1 is DFQATT and CDR2 is SNEGSKA in the germline V gene (reference sequence). The CDR3 spans 13 residues. The CDR3 sequence is CSAPGTTYNEQFF. CDR3 DNA sequence: TGCAGTGCCCCCGGGACTACCTACAATGAGCAGTTCTTC.

V gene TRBV5-1 combines with J gene TRBJ2-3; 8 nucleotides line up with TRBD2. The germline V gene encodes CDR1 SGHRS and CDR2 YFSETQ. Losses at the gene ends were 6 bases for V and 4 bases for J; bases not matched to a gene: 10. This CDR3 is 15 amino acids long. The DNA for the CDR3 is TGCGCCAGCACCTTCGGACTAGCTGCCTCAGATACGCAGTATTTT. Its translation: CASTFGLAASDTQYF.

This clonotype turned up a few times. The gene calls are TRBV7-9 and TRBJ2-3; TRBD2 is a possible D gene (5 bases). CDR3 length equals 15 residues. Germline-derived CDR1 and CDR2 are SEHNR and FQNEAQ (reference sequence). The V end was cut by 8 bases, the J end by 2 bases, with 17 bases between. CDR3 region: CASGRAEENTDTQYF. DNA of the CDR3: TGTGCCAGCGGACGAGCGGAAGAAAACACAGATACGCAGTATTTT. Variable domain in full (rest from reference TRBV7-9 and TRBJ2-3): DTGVSQNPRHKITKRGQNVTFRCDPISEHNRLYWYRQTLGQGPEFLTYFQNEAQLEKSRLLSDRFSAERPKGSFSTLEIQRTEQGDSAMYLCASGRAEENTDTQYFGPGTRLTVL.

This clonotype was detected many times. The rearrangement links TRBV29-1 to TRBJ2-5; TRBD1 is a possible D gene (5 bases). V was pared by 4 bases and J by 5 bases, with 20 bases between. CDR3 size: 15 residues. Germline loops: CDR1 SQVTM, CDR2 ANQGSEA. The CDR3, as DNA: TGCAGCGTTGTTTGGACACTCAGCACCAGGGAGACCCAGTACTTC. It translates to CSVVWTLSTRETQYF.

This clonotype was seen a few times. CDR3 nucleotides: TGTGCCGGAACAGGGACATACGAGCAGTACTTC. Its translation is CAGTGTYEQYF. The chain recombines TRBV24-1 with TRBJ2-7; D possibly corresponds to TRBD1 (6 bases). V lost 12 bases and J lost 4, with 12 bases in between. This CDR3 region has 11 residues. Per the germline V gene, CDR1 is KGHDR and CDR2 is SFDVKD.

A word on this clonotype: A read error may account for a junction end that differs from germline. The V gene is TRBV10-3, the J gene TRBJ2-3; D call uncertain. Germline V lookup: CDR1 ENHRY, CDR2 SYGVKD. The CDR3 spans 15 residues. CDR3 DNA: TGTACCATCAGTGCTCCGACGGTCCGTCGGGATACGCAGTATTTT. Protein sequence: CTISAPTVRRDTQYF.

The sample holds a few counts of this clonotype. The gene calls are TRBV27 and TRBJ1-6, with D unclear. Looked up from germline, CDR1 is MNHEY and CDR2 is SMNVEV (reference sequence). Trimming took off 3 bases at V and 6 bases at J, with 9 bases between the two ends. This CDR3 spans 14 amino acids. CDR3 protein: CASSLRARNSPLHF. DNA for the CDR3: TGTGCCAGCAGTTTGCGCGCCCGTAATTCACCCCTCCACTTT.

Only a few counts were recorded for this clonotype. A junction end diverges from the germline sequence, so it may reflect a read error. CDR3 DNA: TGTGCCAGCAGTCAAGGGACAGGGGGATTGCTATATACGCAGTATTTT. Residues: CASSQGTGGLLYTQYF. The chain joins TRBV3-1 to TRBJ2-3; 11 nucleotides match TRBD1. This CDR3 has 16 residues. CDR1 is LGHDT, CDR2 YNNKEL, per germline (reference sequence).

This chain's CDR3 is CASSPFGPQHRDTQYF. The DNA for the CDR3 is TGTGCCAGCTCACCTTTTGGGCCTCAGCACAGAGATACGCAGTATTTT. The rearrangement joins TRBV18 to TRBJ2-3; D unclear. V lost 3 bases and J lost 5, with 18 bases in between. The germline V gene encodes CDR1 KGHSH and CDR2 LQKENI. There are 16 residues in the CDR3.

The chain couples TRBV3-1 to TRBJ2-5, with TRBD2 identical over 7 bases. The CDR3 extends over 15 amino acids. Germline lookup yields CDR1 LGHDT and CDR2 YNNKEL (reference sequence). V was pared by 4 bases and J by 2 bases, with 7 bases of the junction left unmatched. The CDR3 protein is CASSRGRAGQETQYF. As DNA, the CDR3 is TGTGCCAGCAGCCGGGGACGAGCGGGGCAAGAGACCCAGTACTTC.

This chain connects TRBV20-1 to TRBJ2-7; D is undetermined. The CDR3 runs to 13 residues. Between the trimmed V and J ends, which lost 3 bases and 2 bases, there was a span of 11 bases. CDR1 and CDR2 from the germline V gene are DFQATT and SNEGSKA (reference sequence). In DNA, the CDR3 is TGCAGTGCTAGTTCCATCCTTCCCTACGAGCAGTACTTC. The encoded protein is CSASSILPYEQYF.

Only a few counts were recorded for this clonotype. The V call is TRBV6-2 or TRBV6-3, the J call TRBJ2-5; D is unclear. The J call may be faulty, since TRBJ2-7 better matches the DNA end. CDR3 size: 13 residues. The germline CDR1 and CDR2 sequences are MNHEY and SVGEGT. The CDR3 is CASSRPGRHEQYF. The CDR3 DNA reads as TGTGCCAGCAGCCGTCCCGGGCGACACGAGCAGTACTTC.

This clonotype showed up just a few times. As DNA, the CDR3 is TGTGCCAGCAGCTCTGGGACTAGCGGGAGAGCCAAAAACATTCAGTACTTC. Residues: CASSSGTSGRAKNIQYF. The chain carries TRBV5-6 and TRBJ2-4; 14 bases align to TRBD2. The CDR3 is 17 residues long. The trim removed 3 bases at V and 0 bases at J, leaving 2 bases unmatched. CDR1 and CDR2 (germline): SGHDT, YYEEEE.

The chain employs TRBV7-9 and TRBJ2-7, with D unclear. The V end lost 5 bases, the J end lost 2 bases, and 16 bases lay between the germline ends. Per germline, CDR1 SEHNR and CDR2 FQNEAQ (reference sequence). The CDR3 has 15 residues. CDR3 coding DNA: TGTGCCAGCAGCCCCCGTCAAAGCAGGCCCTACGAGCAGTACTTC. The encoded protein is CASSPRQSRPYEQYF.

The CDR3 loop is CSGSLGTGVAETQYF. In DNA form, the CDR3 reads TGCAGTGGTTCGCTTGGGACAGGGGTTGCAGAGACCCAGTACTTC. The chain couples TRBV20-1 to TRBJ2-5; the match to TRBD1 covers 10 bases. The CDR3 has 15 amino acids. Germline trimming cut 7 bases from V and 4 bases from J; bases unmatched to any gene: 12. Germline values: CDR1 DFQATT, CDR2 SNEGSKA (reference sequence).

This clonotype was counted only a few times. The CDR3 sequence is CASSTGQGMNTEAFF. As DNA, the CDR3 is TGCGCCAGCAGCACCGGACAGGGTATGAACACTGAAGCTTTCTTT. The J gene is TRBJ1-1, the V gene TRBV5-1; 8 nucleotides align to TRBD1. The CDR3 has 15 amino acids. Losses at the gene ends were 4 bases for V and 0 bases for J; bases not matched to a gene: 5. CDR1 is SGHRS and CDR2 is YFSETQ in the germline V gene.

The rearrangement links TRBV5-1 to TRBJ2-7; tentatively, D is TRBD1 (5 bases). Trimming cost V 2 bases and J 5 bases, with 14 bases left between them. Per the germline V gene, CDR1 is SGHRS and CDR2 is YFSETQ. This CDR3 has 14 residues. The CDR3 DNA reads TGCGCCAGCAGCTTTCTCTCAGGGTCCCACGAGCAGTACTTC. Translation: CASSFLSGSHEQYF.

This chain connects TRBV20-1 to TRBJ2-6, with 7 nucleotides matching TRBD2. The CDR3 totals 15 residues. V dropped 5 bases and J dropped 2; count of bases not matched to a gene: 6. CDR1 DFQATT and CDR2 SNEGSKA come from the germline V gene (reference sequence). CDR3 protein: CSAPPRGAGANVLTF. The CDR3, as DNA: TGCAGTGCTCCCCCCCGGGGGGCTGGGGCCAACGTCCTGACTTTC.